This TCR beta chain was identified in a study of cytomegalovirus exposure and HLA in healthy donors. Study results and limitations: What was likely a sequencing artifact was a cluster of highly shared sequence variants. TCR beta sequences reportedly predicted the HLA-A and HLA-B alleles of most subjects accurately. Per a prior analysis, the majority of TCR beta V segments were productive roughly 87% or roughly 30% of the time.

13 Jbeta primers and 60 Vbeta primers were used for the PCR. Repertoires were generated with immunoSEQ multiplex PCR, while TCRdb's copy carries only in-frame clones and drops some. With 120,000 or so clones in the sample, the ten largest clones hold around 4%. As concerns this clone: Antigen unknown.

CDR1 MGHRA and CDR2 YSYEKL come from the germline V gene. The CDR3 has 16 residues. The V and J ends lost 1 base and 3 bases respectively, with 13 bases between them. The sequenced sample consisted of PBMCs. The receptor's source is a man younger than 30 in good health and CMV-seronegative. The chain recombines TRBV4-1 with TRBJ1-3; D gene uncertain. The CDR3 bases are TGCGCCAGCAGCCAAGTCACAGCTTCACGTGGAAACACCATATATTTT. Translation: CASSQVTASRGNTIYF.